This passage covers 26 T cell receptor beta chains from one sample sequenced in a study of identical twins. TCRdb ran MiXCR on the 5' RACE reads and lists one entry per CDR3 protein. The sample yields around 1.7 million distinct CDR3 sequences, about 30% seen once. The sequenced sample was cord blood. The receptors here all came from a newborn girl in good health.

This clonotype was counted at least ten times. J is TRBJ2-7 and V is TRBV29-1; D tentatively reads TRBD1 or TRBD2 (5 bases each). V lost 0 bases and J lost 0, with 12 bases in between. The CDR3 consists of 15 residues. The V gene's germline CDR1 is SQVTM and CDR2 ANQGSEA. The CDR3 coding sequence is TGCAGCGTTGAAGACGGGGACGGCAGCTCCTACGAGCAGTACTTC. Its translation: CSVEDGDGSSYEQYF.

The chain uses TRBV29-1 and TRBJ2-1; D ambiguous. Trimming removed 2 bases from V and 0 bases from J, with 14 bases in between. The germline gives CDR1 SQVTM, CDR2 ANQGSEA. The CDR3 has 16 amino acids. CDR3 bases: TGCAGCGTTGAATCGGACCGTGAGAGCTCCTACAATGAGCAGTTCTTC. Protein sequence: CSVESDRESSYNEQFF.

The chain links TRBV12-3 or TRBV12-4 to TRBJ2-1; no clear D. The J call may be mistaken, given a closer DNA end match to TRBJ2-7. This CDR3 region has 13 residues. The CDR3 nucleotides read TGTGCCAGCAGTTCTCGGACCTCCAATGAGCAGTACTTC. This gives the protein CASSSRTSNEQYF.

This clonotype has only a few counts. The V gene is TRBV20-1, the J gene TRBJ2-1, with D maybe TRBD2 (5 bases). Germline V gene sequence: CDR1 DFQATT, CDR2 SNEGSKA (reference sequence). This CDR3 region has 16 residues. V gave up 8 bases and J gave up 0 bases, with 20 bases separating them. The CDR3 nucleotides are TGCAGTACCTTAATACGGGGTTCTAGCTCCTACAATGAGCAGTTCTTC. Amino acid sequence: CSTLIRGSSSYNEQFF.

In this sample, this clonotype turned up a few times. The chain couples TRBV28 to TRBJ2-7, with D perhaps TRBD1 (5 bases). V was pared by 5 bases and J by 0 bases, with 11 bases between. This CDR3 is built from 14 residues. Per the germline V gene, CDR1 is MDHEN and CDR2 is SYDVKM. Written as DNA, the CDR3 is TGTGCCAGCAGTCTGGGGCATCGCTCCTACGAGCAGTACTTC. Translated: CASSLGHRSYEQYF. Supplemented by reference TRBV28 and TRBJ2-7, the full variable domain reads DVKVTQSSRYLVKRTGEKVFLECVQDMDHENMFWYRQDPGLGLRLIYFSYDVKMKEKGDIPEGYSVSREKKERFSLILESASTNQTSMYLCASSLGHRSYEQYFGPGTRLTVT.

This chain connects TRBV11-2 to TRBJ2-5; D may match TRBD1 or TRBD2 (5 bases each). Germline V gene data show CDR1 as SGHAT and CDR2 as FQNNGV. The germline V and J ends were trimmed by 0 bases and 0 bases, with 8 bases remaining between them. The length of the CDR3 is 15 residues. In nucleotides, the CDR3 is TGTGCCAGCAGCTTAGATTGGGGACACCAAGAGACCCAGTACTTC. This sequence encodes CASSLDWGHQETQYF.

The CDR3 region has the DNA TGTGCCAGTAGTCGTTTGGGGGGGGCCCAAGATACGCAGTATTTT. It specifies CASSRLGGAQDTQYF. The chain uses TRBV19 and TRBJ2-3; maybe TRBD2 (7 bases). The CDR3 extends over 15 amino acids. Germline V gives CDR1 LNHDA, CDR2 SQIVND (reference sequence). The ends were cut back, 5 bases at V and 5 bases at J, with 17 bases in the middle.

The V and J genes are TRBV10-1 and TRBJ2-3; tentative D call: TRBD2 (6 bases). CDR1 WNHNN and CDR2 SYGVQD come from the germline V gene (reference sequence). CDR3 length: 15 amino acids. The ends were cut back, 2 bases at V and 2 bases at J, with 11 bases in the middle. This CDR3 is CASSETGVPTDTQYF. CDR3 sequence (DNA): TGCGCCAGCAGTGAGACGGGGGTCCCCACAGATACGCAGTATTTT.

This clonotype has more than one count but fewer than ten. V is TRBV2 and J is TRBJ1-2; the D gene is possibly TRBD1 (6 bases). V dropped 7 bases and J dropped 4 bases, with 16 bases sitting between them. Germline CDR1 SNHLY, CDR2 FYNNEI. The CDR3 has 14 amino acids. CDR3 DNA: TGTGCCAGCACCCCTCGCCAACAGGGCTATGGCTACACCTTC. Translating it yields CASTPRQQGYGYTF.

Concerning this clonotype: The conserved phenylalanine or tryptophan is not found at the CDR3 terminus, so this likely reflects a read error. The gene calls are TRBV5-1 and TRBJ2-4; either TRBD1 or TRBD2 may supply D (5 bases each). V was cut by 0 bases and J by 1 base, with 5 bases left in between. The CDR3 covers 14 residues. Germline CDR1 is SGHRS and CDR2 is YFSETQ. This CDR3 reads CASSLGGAKNIQYL. CDR3 in DNA: TGCGCCAGCAGCTTGGGGGGGGCCAAAAACATTCAGTACTTA.

The chain carries TRBV12-3 or TRBV12-4 and TRBJ2-3; possible D gene TRBD2, 5 bases. The CDR3 is 13 residues long. V was pared by 7 bases and J by 2 bases, with 10 bases between. The chain's CDR3 is CASTRTLTDTQYF. DNA of the CDR3: TGTGCCAGCACCCGGACTCTCACAGATACGCAGTATTTT.

This clonotype came up a few times. The chain has TRBV20-1 and TRBJ2-7, with 8 positions matching TRBD2. Germline CDR1 reads DFQATT; CDR2 reads SNEGSKA (reference sequence). The junction had 8 bases not matched to a gene; V was cut back by 2 bases and J by 2 bases. The CDR3 covers 15 residues. DNA for the CDR3: TGCAGTGCTAGACTTCCCCCGGGAGGGACCTACGAGCAGTACTTC. Encoded protein: CSARLPPGGTYEQYF.

This sequence joins TRBV12-5 and TRBJ2-7; 9 nucleotides match TRBD2. The end of the DNA is better explained by TRBJ2-5, so the J call may be wrong. This CDR3 spans 16 amino acids. Per the germline V gene, CDR1 is LGHNT and CDR2 is FRNRAP. In DNA, the CDR3 is TGTGCTAGTGGTTTGTATGCGGGGGGGCTCTTGGAGACCCAGTACTTC. Encoded protein: CASGLYAGGLLETQYF.

The chain couples TRBV10-3 to TRBJ1-6; 9 bases align to TRBD1. V shed 6 bases and J 10 bases; nucleotides not matched to a gene: 4. The CDR3 runs to 13 residues. Germline values: CDR1 ENHRY, CDR2 SYGVKD. CDR3 sequence (DNA): TGTGCCATCAGGGACAGGGGAGACTCACCCCTCCACTTT. As protein: CAIRDRGDSPLHF.

The chain recombines TRBV5-1 with TRBJ2-1, with D uncertain. V dropped 1 base and J dropped 4 bases, with 12 bases sitting between them. The CDR3 is made up of 15 amino acids. Germline V CDR1 and CDR2: SGHRS, YFSETQ. For the CDR3, the DNA is TGCGCCAGCAGCTTGCTACCCCACCTTTACAATGAGCAGTTCTTC. Its protein product is CASSLLPHLYNEQFF.

The count of this clonotype is one. The chain joins TRBV2 to TRBJ1-6; perhaps TRBD1 as D (5 bases). The CDR3 consists of 15 residues. Germline V gene data show CDR1 as SNHLY and CDR2 as FYNNEI. The germline V and J ends were trimmed by 7 bases and 10 bases, with 20 bases remaining between them. CDR3 in amino acids: CASTQKGTIGSPLHF. The CDR3 region has the DNA TGTGCCAGCACCCAAAAAGGGACTATTGGGTCACCCCTCCACTTT.

This clonotype was detected a few times. CDR3 loop: CASSLRGGMTSSYEQYF. The CDR3 nucleotides are TGTGCCAGCAGTCTACGGGGGGGGATGACAAGCTCCTACGAGCAGTACTTC. The chain is built from TRBV12-3 or TRBV12-4 and TRBJ2-7, with 8 bases identical to TRBD2. The ends lost 5 bases at V and 0 bases at J; junction bases unmatched: 12. CDR3 length: 17 amino acids.

The rearrangement joins TRBV10-3 to TRBJ2-5; 8 bases agree with TRBD1. The end of the DNA fits TRBJ2-1 better, so the J call may be wrong. This CDR3 contains 14 residues. Per germline, CDR1 ENHRY and CDR2 SYGVKD. The CDR3 nucleotides are TGTGCCATCAGTGACGGGACAGGACAAGAGACCCAGTTCTTC. As protein: CAISDGTGQETQFF.

This clonotype was seen a handful of times. The chain is built from TRBV28 and TRBJ1-2, with D possibly TRBD1 on 6 matching bases. Germline V gene lookup returns CDR1 MDHEN and CDR2 SYDVKM. This CDR3 is 13 amino acids long. V dropped 3 bases and J dropped 7 bases, with 12 bases sitting between them. CDR3 bases: TGTGCCAGCAGTTTTAGGGGGGCGCTTGGCTACACCTTC. Protein sequence: CASSFRGALGYTF.

This clonotype was picked up many times. The V and J genes are TRBV12-3 or TRBV12-4 and TRBJ2-7; 7 nucleotides line up with TRBD1. V was clipped by 5 bases and J by 2 bases; unmatched bases: 9. The length of the CDR3 is 15 residues. The CDR3 sequence is CASSPFQGQTYEQYF. In nucleotides, the CDR3 is TGTGCCAGCAGTCCTTTCCAGGGACAGACCTACGAGCAGTACTTC.

A remark on this clonotype: One junction end disagrees with the germline gene, perhaps due to a read error. The rearrangement links TRBV29-1 to TRBJ2-7; TRBD2 aligns across 12 bases. The CDR3 is 18 amino acids. Germline values: CDR1 SQVTM, CDR2 ANQGSEA. Here the CDR3 reads CSIEGSKTSGRNSYEQYF. The CDR3, as DNA: TGCAGCATTGAGGGTTCAAAGACTAGCGGGAGAAATAGTTACGAGCAGTACTTC.

V gene TRBV4-2 combines with J gene TRBJ2-4, with 15 bases identical to TRBD2. The length of the CDR3 is 16 residues. Germline V CDR1 and CDR2: LGHNA, YNFKEQ. Trimming cost V 4 bases and J 8 bases; bases outside gene matches: 6. This CDR3 is CASSLGTSGGFDIQYF. DNA for the CDR3: TGTGCCAGCAGCCTTGGGACTAGCGGGGGGTTTGACATTCAGTACTTC.

The rearrangement links TRBV7-6 to TRBJ1-3; 7 bases are a match to TRBD1. The length of the CDR3 is 16 residues. The ends lost 1 base at V and 3 bases at J; junction bases unmatched: 6. Per germline, CDR1 SGHVS and CDR2 FNYEAQ. CDR3 DNA sequence: TGTGCCAGCAGCTTAGGAGGGGGCGGTGATGGAAACACCATATATTTT. Translating it yields CASSLGGGGDGNTIYF.

The chain uses TRBV11-3 and TRBJ1-2; 8 bases match TRBD1. The CDR3 loop spans 17 amino acids. Germline CDR1 is SGHNT and CDR2 is YENEEA. Trimming took 4 bases from V and 3 from J; bases not matched to a gene: 13. The CDR3 reads CASSSWYPGQDHYGYTF. The DNA of the CDR3 is TGTGCCAGCAGCTCATGGTACCCGGGACAGGATCACTATGGCTACACCTTC.

The chain uses TRBV15 and TRBJ2-3; 11 bases are shared with TRBD2. Germline CDR1 and CDR2: LNHNV and YYDKDF (reference sequence). The CDR3 length is 18 residues. Trimming at V came to 0 bases and at J to 2 bases, leaving 7 bases not matched to a gene. The chain's CDR3 is CATSRDLTTSGATDTQYF. The CDR3 bases are TGTGCCACCAGCAGAGATCTAACGACTAGCGGGGCCACAGATACGCAGTATTTT.

V is TRBV3-1 and J is TRBJ2-7; D might be TRBD2 (6 bases). The CDR3 has 18 amino acids. Trimming shortened V by 0 bases and J by 3 bases, and 21 bases separated the two germline ends. CDR1 is LGHDT and CDR2 is YNNKEL in the germline V gene (reference sequence). The CDR3 coding sequence is TGTGCCAGCAGCCAAGAGTACCGGGGGTCCCAGACATTCTACGAGCAGTACTTC. Translating it yields CASSQEYRGSQTFYEQYF.